This TCR beta chain was documented in a study of blood T cell repertoires in COVID-19. About the research overall: Sites across the United States, Italy and Spain contributed samples from acute and convalescent COVID-19.

CDR3 length equals 15 residues. CDR1 and CDR2 (germline): MNHEY, SVGAGI. V lost 5 bases, J lost 7 bases, and 4 bases stayed unmatched. Seattle enrolled patients during active infection and tracked them longitudinally. TCRdb's copy holds only in-frame clones and misses some; the assay was immunoSEQ multiplex PCR. The table includes about 260,000 clones, approximately 92% detected once. The chain joins TRBV6-5 to TRBJ2-2; TRBD2 agrees at 13 bases. Sequencing input: peripheral blood. The receptor was derived from a person aged 18 to 35 with COVID-19, enrolled during active disease. The CDR3 loop reads CASSQLAGGIGELFF. The CDR3 nucleotides are TGTGCCAGCAGTCAACTAGCGGGAGGGATCGGGGAGCTGTTTTTT.